The entry below describes one T cell receptor beta chain. TCR-alpha and TCR-beta chains were sequenced unpaired. Sequencing used immunoSEQ multiplex PCR; TCRdb keeps in-frame clones, though not all of them. The repertoire has about 59,000 clones, 81% of them found once; the top ten carry roughly 13%. This specimen belongs to a study of T cells in tuberculosis. Study background: CD1B tetramers identified T cells specific for mycobacterial lipid GMM. Findings and limits, study-wide: T cells binding CD1B-GMM tetramer weakly possibly escaped the sort.

After removal of 5 bases from V and 6 bases from J, the junction contained 6 bases not matched to a gene. This CDR3 comprises 13 residues. Germline V CDR1 and CDR2: SGHVS, FNYEAQ. Sorting used thawed, overnight-rested PBMC stained with anti-CD3, a viability dye and GMM-loaded CD1B tetramer. CD1B tetramers were loaded with Rhodococcus equi-derived C32 glucose monomycolate. Before cryopreservation, the sorted PBMC lost their CD14-expressing monocytes. The receptor's source is an adult woman with latent tuberculosis. The chain has TRBV7-6 and TRBJ2-7; 8 bases agree with TRBD2. Sequencing input: CD1b-GMM tetramer-negative cells sorted from PBMCs. The CDR3, as DNA: TGTGCCAGCAGCAACGGACTAGCCCGCGAGCAGTACTTC. Encoded protein: CASSNGLAREQYF.